The following is a T cell receptor beta chain sequence with its context. This entry comes from a study of blood T cell repertoires in COVID-19. Across the whole study: COVID-19 samples from acute and convalescent phases originated in the United States, Italy and Spain. PBMCs, B-cell-depleted T cells, or T cells were the source of the cDNA or gDNA that made up the material.

Germline CDR1 is LNHDA and CDR2 is SQIVND (reference sequence). This CDR3 contains 17 residues. After removal of 4 bases from V and 6 bases from J, the junction contained 10 bases not matched to a gene. How the authors handled the data: Amplification from reference gene primers served as the basis for estimated nucleated cell counts. Method: immunoSEQ multiplex PCR; TCRdb's copy keeps in-frame clones and lacks some. Clone size and V and J calls were adopted from that table, with D and trimming inferred from the DNA. Among roughly 700,000 clones, about nine tenths were seen once, and the ten largest hold roughly 0.26%.

This clonotype originated in a woman under 30 with acute or convalescent COVID-19. The rearrangement joins TRBV19 to TRBJ1-6; the match to TRBD1 covers 9 bases. Sequencing was done on a sample of peripheral blood. CDR3 nucleotides: TGTGCCAGTAGTAGGACTACAGGGGGCGTTGGTAATTCACCCCTCCACTTT. This encodes CASSRTTGGVGNSPLHF. The full variable domain, rest sourced from reference TRBV19 and TRBJ1-6, is DGGITQSPKYLFRKEGQNVTLSCEQNLNHDAMYWYRQDPGQGLRLIYYSQIVNDFQKGDIAEGYSVSREKKESFPLTVTSAQKNPTAFYLCASSRTTGGVGNSPLHFGNGTRLTVT.